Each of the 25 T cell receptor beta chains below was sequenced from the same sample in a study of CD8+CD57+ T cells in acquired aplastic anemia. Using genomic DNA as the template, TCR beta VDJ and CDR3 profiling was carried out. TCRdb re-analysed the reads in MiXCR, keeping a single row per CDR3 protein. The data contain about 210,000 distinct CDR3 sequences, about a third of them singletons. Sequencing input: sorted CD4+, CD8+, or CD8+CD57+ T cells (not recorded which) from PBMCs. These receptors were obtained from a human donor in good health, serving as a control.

CDR3 residues: CASSLDRDTYRQYF. CDR3 DNA sequence: TGCGCCAGCAGCCTCGACAGGGACACATACAGGCAGTACTTC. This rearrangement joins TRBV5-1 to TRBJ2-7; TRBD1 aligns across 7 bases. Germline values: CDR1 SGHRS, CDR2 YFSETQ. Unmatched junction bases numbered 13, after V lost 4 bases and J lost 9 bases. The CDR3 length is 14 residues.

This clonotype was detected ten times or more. The CDR3 bases are TGTGCCAGCAGGGGTGGGACAGGGTCAGATACGCAGTATTTT. It translates to CASRGGTGSDTQYF. This chain uses TRBV2 with TRBJ2-3; 9 nucleotides match TRBD1. Germline-derived CDR1 and CDR2 are SNHLY and FYNNEI. The CDR3 has 14 residues. With 6 bases clipped from V and 4 bases from J, the junction kept 5 bases outside the gene matches.

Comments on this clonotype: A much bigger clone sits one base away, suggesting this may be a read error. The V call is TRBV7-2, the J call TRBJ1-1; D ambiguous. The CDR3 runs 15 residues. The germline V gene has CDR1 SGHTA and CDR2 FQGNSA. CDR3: CVSSSMGKIHTEAFF. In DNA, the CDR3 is TGTGTCAGCAGCTCCATGGGGAAGATACACACTGAAGCTTTCTTT.

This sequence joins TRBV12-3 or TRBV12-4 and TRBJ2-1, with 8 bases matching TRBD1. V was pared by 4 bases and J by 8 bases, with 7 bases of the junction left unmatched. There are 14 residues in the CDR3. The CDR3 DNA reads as TGTGCCAGCAGTTCCCGGACAGGGTGGCATGAGCAGTTCTTC. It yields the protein CASSSRTGWHEQFF.

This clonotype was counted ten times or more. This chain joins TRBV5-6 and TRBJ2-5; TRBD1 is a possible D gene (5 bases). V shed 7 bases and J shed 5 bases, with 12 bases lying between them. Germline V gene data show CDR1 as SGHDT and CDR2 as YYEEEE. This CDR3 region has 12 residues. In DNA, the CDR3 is TGTGCCAGCGCATGGGGCGCGGAGACCCAGTACTTC. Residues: CASAWGAETQYF.

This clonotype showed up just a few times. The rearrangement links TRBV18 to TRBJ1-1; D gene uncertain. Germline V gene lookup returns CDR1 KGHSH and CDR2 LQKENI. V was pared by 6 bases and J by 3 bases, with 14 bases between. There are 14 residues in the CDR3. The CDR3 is CASSLVKEDTEAFF. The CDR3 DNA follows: TGTGCCAGCTCGTTAGTCAAGGAAGACACTGAAGCTTTCTTT.

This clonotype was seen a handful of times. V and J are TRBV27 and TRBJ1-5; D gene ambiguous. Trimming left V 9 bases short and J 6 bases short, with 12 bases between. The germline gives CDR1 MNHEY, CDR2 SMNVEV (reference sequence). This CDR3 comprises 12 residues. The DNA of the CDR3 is TGTGCCAGGGCCGGACGGGGTCAGCCCCAGCATTTT. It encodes CARAGRGQPQHF.

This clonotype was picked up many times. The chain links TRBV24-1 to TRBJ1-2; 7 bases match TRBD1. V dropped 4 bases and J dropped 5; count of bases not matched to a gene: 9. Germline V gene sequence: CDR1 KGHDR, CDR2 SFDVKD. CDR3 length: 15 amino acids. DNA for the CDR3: TGTGCCACCAGTGACCCGACAGGGAAGCAATATGGCTACACCTTC. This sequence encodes CATSDPTGKQYGYTF.

This CDR3 is CASSSLAGGGETQYF. CDR3 coding DNA: TGTGCCAGCAGTTCCCTAGCGGGAGGGGGGGAGACCCAGTACTTC. The chain combines TRBV28 with TRBJ2-5, with TRBD2 identical over 12 bases. Germline loops: CDR1 MDHEN, CDR2 SYDVKM. The CDR3 consists of 15 residues. V shed 4 bases, J shed 5 bases, and the junction held 5 bases outside the gene matches.

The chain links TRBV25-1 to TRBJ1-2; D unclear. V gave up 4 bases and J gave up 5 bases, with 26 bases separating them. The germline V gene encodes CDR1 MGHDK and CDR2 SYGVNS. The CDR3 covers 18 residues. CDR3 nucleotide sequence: TGTGCCAGCAGTGGAAAGCTAAGCGTAGCGGGAGGGTTTTATGGCTACACCTTC. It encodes CASSGKLSVAGGFYGYTF.

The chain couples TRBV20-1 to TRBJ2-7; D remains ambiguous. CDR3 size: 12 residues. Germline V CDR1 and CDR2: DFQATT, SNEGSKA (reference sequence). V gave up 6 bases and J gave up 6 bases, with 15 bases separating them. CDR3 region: CSAGRKGGEQYF. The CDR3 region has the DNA TGCAGTGCCGGAAGGAAGGGTGGCGAGCAGTACTTC.

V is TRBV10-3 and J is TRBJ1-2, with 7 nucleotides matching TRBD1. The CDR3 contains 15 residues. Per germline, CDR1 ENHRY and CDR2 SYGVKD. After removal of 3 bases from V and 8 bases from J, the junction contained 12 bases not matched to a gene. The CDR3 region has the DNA TGTGCCATCAGTGAATCCGGTAGGCAGGGGGACGGCTACACCTTC. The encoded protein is CAISESGRQGDGYTF.

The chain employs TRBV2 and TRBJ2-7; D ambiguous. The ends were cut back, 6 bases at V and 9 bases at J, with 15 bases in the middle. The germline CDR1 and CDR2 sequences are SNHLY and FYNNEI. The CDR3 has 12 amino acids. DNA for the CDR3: TGTGCCAGCAGCGTAGAGTTATCCCCGCAGTACTTC. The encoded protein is CASSVELSPQYF. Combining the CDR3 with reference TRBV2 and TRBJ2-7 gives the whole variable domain EPEVTQTPSHQVTQMGQEVILRCVPISNHLYFYWYRQILGQKVEFLVSFYNNEISEKSEIFDDQFSVERPDGSNFTLKIRSTKLEDSAMYFCASSVELSPQYFGPGTRLTVT.

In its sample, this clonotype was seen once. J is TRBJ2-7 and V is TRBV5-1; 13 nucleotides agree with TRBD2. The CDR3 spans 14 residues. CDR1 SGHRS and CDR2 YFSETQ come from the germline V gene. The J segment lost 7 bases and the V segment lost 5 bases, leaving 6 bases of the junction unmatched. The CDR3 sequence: CASRLAGGTDEQYF. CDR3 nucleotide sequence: TGCGCCAGCAGACTAGCGGGGGGGACCGATGAGCAGTACTTC.

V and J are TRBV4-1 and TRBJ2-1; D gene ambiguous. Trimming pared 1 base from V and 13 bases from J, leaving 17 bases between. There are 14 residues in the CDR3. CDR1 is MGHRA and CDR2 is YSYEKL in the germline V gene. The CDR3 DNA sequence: TGCGCCAGCAGCCAAGTTGTGGCAGTCGACCGACAGTTCTTC. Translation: CASSQVVAVDRQFF.

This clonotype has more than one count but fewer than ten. The CDR3 sequence: CASSPWGVGTEAFF. CDR3 coding DNA: TGTGCCAGTAGCCCTTGGGGGGTCGGGACTGAAGCTTTCTTT. The chain links TRBV19 to TRBJ1-1, with D perhaps TRBD1 (5 bases). CDR1 LNHDA and CDR2 SQIVND come from the germline V gene (reference sequence). The V gene lost 6 bases and the J gene lost 5 bases, with 16 bases spanning the gap. The CDR3 has 14 residues.

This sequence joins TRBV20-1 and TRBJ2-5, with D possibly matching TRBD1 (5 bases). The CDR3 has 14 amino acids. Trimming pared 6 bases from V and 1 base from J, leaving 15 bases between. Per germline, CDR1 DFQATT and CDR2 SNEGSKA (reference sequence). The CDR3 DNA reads TGCAGTGCGATCAGGGCAATGGGCCAAGAGACCCAGTACTTC. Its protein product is CSAIRAMGQETQYF.

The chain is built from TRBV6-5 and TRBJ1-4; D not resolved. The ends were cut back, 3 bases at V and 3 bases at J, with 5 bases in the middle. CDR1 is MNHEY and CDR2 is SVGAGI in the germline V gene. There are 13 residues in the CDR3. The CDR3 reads CASSYIPNEKLFF. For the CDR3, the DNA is TGTGCCAGCAGTTATATACCTAATGAAAAACTGTTTTTT.

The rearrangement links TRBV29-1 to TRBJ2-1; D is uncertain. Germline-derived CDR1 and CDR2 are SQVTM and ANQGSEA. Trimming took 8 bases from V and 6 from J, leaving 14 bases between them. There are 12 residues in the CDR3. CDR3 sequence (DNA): TGCAGCCCCCAGGTTGCGTCCAATGAGCAGTTCTTC. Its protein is CSPQVASNEQFF.

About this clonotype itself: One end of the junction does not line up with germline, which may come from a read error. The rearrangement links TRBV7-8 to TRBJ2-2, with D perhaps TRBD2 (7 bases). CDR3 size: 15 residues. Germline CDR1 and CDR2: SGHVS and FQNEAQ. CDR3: CASSSRGGQAGGLFF. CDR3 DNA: TGTGCCAGCAGCTCCCGCGGGGGCCAGGCCGGGGGGCTGTTTTTT.

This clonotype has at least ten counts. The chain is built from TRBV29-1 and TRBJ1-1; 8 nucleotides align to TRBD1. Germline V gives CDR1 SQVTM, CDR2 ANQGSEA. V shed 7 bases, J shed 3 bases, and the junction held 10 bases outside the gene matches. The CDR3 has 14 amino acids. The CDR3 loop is CSATRQGRDTEAFF. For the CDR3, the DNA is TGCAGCGCCACCAGACAGGGGAGGGACACTGAAGCTTTCTTT.

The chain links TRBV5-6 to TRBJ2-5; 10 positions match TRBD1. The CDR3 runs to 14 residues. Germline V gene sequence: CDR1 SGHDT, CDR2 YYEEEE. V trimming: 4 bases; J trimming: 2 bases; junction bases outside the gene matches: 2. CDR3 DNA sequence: TGTGCCAGCAGCCGACAGGGGGCTCAAGAGACCCAGTACTTC. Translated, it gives CASSRQGAQETQYF.

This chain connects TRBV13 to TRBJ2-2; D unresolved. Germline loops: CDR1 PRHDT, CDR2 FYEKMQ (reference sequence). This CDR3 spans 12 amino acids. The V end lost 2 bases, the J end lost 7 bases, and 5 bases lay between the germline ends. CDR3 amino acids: CASSLLGGELFF. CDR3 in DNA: TGTGCCAGCAGCTTATTGGGCGGGGAGCTGTTTTTT.

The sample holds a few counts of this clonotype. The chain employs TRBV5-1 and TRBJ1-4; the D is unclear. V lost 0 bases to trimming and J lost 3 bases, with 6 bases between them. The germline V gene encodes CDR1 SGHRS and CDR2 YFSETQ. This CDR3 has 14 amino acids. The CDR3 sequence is CASSLGEPNEKLFF. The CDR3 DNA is TGCGCCAGCAGCTTGGGGGAACCTAATGAAAAACTGTTTTTT. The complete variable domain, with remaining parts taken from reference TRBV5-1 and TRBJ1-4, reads KAGVTQTPRYLIKTRGQQVTLSCSPISGHRSVSWYQQTPGQGLQFLFEYFSETQRNKGNFPGRFSGRQFSNSRSEMNVSTLELGDSALYLCASSLGEPNEKLFFGSGTQLSVL.

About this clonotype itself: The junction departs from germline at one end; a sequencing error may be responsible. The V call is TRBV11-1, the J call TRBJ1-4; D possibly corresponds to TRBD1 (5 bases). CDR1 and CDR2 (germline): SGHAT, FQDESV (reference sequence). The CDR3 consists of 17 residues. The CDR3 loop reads CASSPTPGSGAFERLFF. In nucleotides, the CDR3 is TGTGCCAGCAGCCCCACGCCGGGGTCTGGGGCTTTCGAAAGACTGTTTTTT.